Listed below are T cell receptor beta chains from one sample, sequenced in a study of CD8 T cells in Susac syndrome. Each CDR3 protein is one row after TCRdb ran MiXCR on the immunoSEQ multiplex PCR reads. The sample yields roughly 150,000 distinct CDR3 sequences, approximately 96% seen once. Sequenced material: CD4+ T cells from PBMCs. These receptors all stem from a human donor with Susac syndrome. The CDR3 runs from the conserved cysteine through the conserved F or W. A D gene is named only where the DNA matches it firmly. Clone sizes are given selectively: once, few, many, or a class where the clone is expanded.

v_call	clone_size	j_call	d_call	cdr3_aa	cdr3_nt
TRBV29-1	.	TRBJ2-1	.	CSVVWFPPYEQFF	TGCAGCGTTGTTTGGTTTCCGCCATATGAGCAGTTCTTC
TRBV2	few	TRBJ2-6	.	CASSESSGANVLTF	TGTGCCAGCAGTGAGAGCTCTGGGGCCAACGTCCTGACTTTC
TRBV13	.	TRBJ2-2	.	CANWTKGELFF	TGTGCCAACTGGACAAAAGGGGAGCTGTTTTTT
TRBV25-1	.	TRBJ2-1	TRBD2	CASSEFLGGYNEQFF	TGTGCCAGCAGTGAATTTCTGGGGGGGTACAATGAGCAGTTCTTC
TRBV6-1	.	TRBJ2-1	.	CASKENSDNEQFF	TGTGCCAGCAAAGAAAACTCGGACAATGAGCAGTTCTTC
TRBV6-2/TRBV6-3	.	TRBJ2-2	.	CASSQAVNTGELFF	TGTGCCAGCAGTCAAGCGGTTAACACCGGGGAGCTGTTTTTT
TRBV5-6	.	TRBJ2-3	.	CASSETTDTQYF	TGTGCCAGCAGCGAGACTACAGATACGCAGTATTTT
TRBV12-3/TRBV12-4	.	TRBJ2-5	.	CASSFRRRETQYF	TGTGCCAGCAGTTTTAGGCGGCGAGAGACCCAGTACTTC
TRBV29-1	.	TRBJ1-1	.	CSVGVVNTEAFF	TGCAGCGTTGGTGTTGTGAACACTGAAGCTTTCTTT
TRBV20-1	.	TRBJ2-7	TRBD2	CSATEREGRHEQYF	TGCAGTGCTACCGAGCGGGAGGGCCGCCACGAGCAGTACTTC
TRBV11-2	.	TRBJ2-7	.	CASSSPGRGYEQYF	TGTGCCAGCAGCTCTCCGGGACGGGGCTACGAGCAGTACTTC
TRBV7-2	.	TRBJ1-5	.	CASSPVTGISNQPQHF	TGTGCCAGCAGCCCCGTGACAGGAATTAGCAATCAGCCCCAGCATTTT
TRBV28	.	TRBJ2-3	.	CASSPGKSTDTQYF	TGTGCCAGCAGTCCCGGGAAAAGCACAGATACGCAGTATTTT
TRBV9	.	TRBJ2-5	TRBD2	CASSARPGTSGETQYF	TGTGCCAGCAGCGCCCGCCCTGGGACTAGCGGAGAGACCCAGTACTTC
TRBV29-1	.	TRBJ2-5	.	CSVVPRLRETQYF	TGCAGCGTTGTCCCTCGTCTCAGGGAGACCCAGTACTTC
TRBV10-3	.	TRBJ2-1	TRBD2	CAISSLAGLDEQFF	TGTGCCATCAGCTCGCTAGCGGGACTGGATGAGCAGTTCTTC
TRBV28	.	TRBJ2-2	TRBD2	CASSERTSGYTGELFF	TGTGCCAGCAGCGAAAGGACTAGCGGATACACCGGGGAGCTGTTTTTT
TRBV9	once	TRBJ1-2	TRBD1	CASSAPGTGTRGYTF	TGTGCCAGCAGCGCCCCCGGGACAGGGACTCGTGGCTACACCTTC
TRBV5-1	.	TRBJ1-2	.	CASSGGRQTNYGYTF	TGCGCCAGCAGTGGCGGGCGACAGACTAACTATGGCTACACCTTC
TRBV28	.	TRBJ2-1	TRBD1	CASSPGQGAQGEQFF	TGTGCCAGCAGTCCAGGACAGGGGGCACAGGGTGAGCAGTTCTTC
TRBV28	.	TRBJ1-5	.	CATQIGDQPQHF	TGTGCCACCCAAATCGGGGATCAGCCCCAGCATTTT
TRBV25-1	once	TRBJ1-2	.	CASSESGLYGYTF	TGTGCCAGCAGTGAATCCGGTCTCTATGGCTACACCTTC
TRBV2	.	TRBJ2-7	.	CATRSGREQYF	TGTGCCACCCGGTCAGGGCGCGAGCAGTACTTC
TRBV20-1	.	TRBJ2-7	.	CSARTYTGEQYF	TGCAGTGCTAGGACTTACACCGGCGAGCAGTACTTC